Shown below are 25 T cell receptor beta chains from a single sample sequenced in a study of blood T cell repertoires in COVID-19. Only in-frame clones appear in the TCRdb table, and some are missing; sequencing was by immunoSEQ multiplex PCR. The sample contains tens of thousands of clones, roughly nine tenths of which appear only once. Sequencing was performed on peripheral blood. These TCRs come from a woman of 80 years or more with active or convalescent COVID-19.

This chain uses TRBV19 with TRBJ2-7; 9 nucleotides line up with TRBD1. Germline-derived CDR1 and CDR2 are LNHDA and SQIVND (reference sequence). Trimming removed 7 bases from V and 2 bases from J; junction bases left unmatched: 6. This CDR3 comprises 14 residues. The chain's CDR3 is CASTRTGDAYEQYF. The CDR3 DNA follows: TGTGCCAGTACCCGGACAGGGGACGCCTACGAGCAGTACTTC. Using reference TRBV19 and TRBJ2-7 for the parts outside the CDR3, the full variable domain is DGGITQSPKYLFRKEGQNVTLSCEQNLNHDAMYWYRQDPGQGLRLIYYSQIVNDFQKGDIAEGYSVSREKKESFPLTVTSAQKNPTAFYLCASTRTGDAYEQYFGPGTRLTVT.

The sample holds one count of this clone. The chain joins TRBV7-2 to TRBJ1-4, with D possibly TRBD1 on 6 matching bases. V was trimmed by 1 base and J by 3 bases, leaving 15 bases between them. Germline V gives CDR1 SGHTA, CDR2 FQGNSA. This CDR3 is 17 amino acids long. The CDR3 DNA is TGTGCCAGCAGCTTAGTATCCCCCGCAGGGGCTAATGAAAAACTGTTTTTT. Translated, it gives CASSLVSPAGANEKLFF.

This clone turned up a few times. This chain uses TRBV5-1 with TRBJ1-1, with D tentatively TRBD1 (5 bases). This CDR3 is built from 13 residues. CDR1 and CDR2 (germline): SGHRS, YFSETQ. The ends were cut back, 4 bases at V and 1 base at J, with 8 bases in the middle. The CDR3 sequence is CASSGRENTEAFF. The DNA for the CDR3 is TGCGCCAGCAGCGGCAGGGAGAACACTGAAGCTTTCTTT.

The V and J genes are TRBV9 and TRBJ2-1, with TRBD2 identical over 10 bases. Trimming removed 3 bases from V and 4 bases from J; junction bases left unmatched: 10. There are 17 residues in the CDR3. Germline V CDR1 and CDR2: SGDLS, YYNGEE. CDR3 amino acids: CASSDPLAGGIYNEQFF. The CDR3 region has the DNA TGTGCCAGCAGCGATCCCTTAGCGGGGGGCATATACAATGAGCAGTTCTTC.

The rearrangement joins TRBV12-3 or TRBV12-4 to TRBJ2-7; maybe TRBD1 (6 bases). The CDR3 totals 13 residues. V lost 6 bases, J lost 2 bases, and 11 bases lay in between. CDR3 residues: CASSSQGPYEQYF. CDR3 in DNA: TGTGCCAGCAGCTCACAGGGTCCCTACGAGCAGTACTTC.

The J gene is TRBJ2-5, the V gene TRBV11-2, with TRBD2 matching 8 bases. This CDR3 spans 14 amino acids. The germline CDR1 and CDR2 sequences are SGHAT and FQNNGV. V shed 5 bases and J 4 bases; nucleotides not matched to a gene: 6. CDR3 DNA sequence: TGTGCCAGCAGCATCGGACTAGCTGGAGAGACCCAGTACTTC. Protein sequence: CASSIGLAGETQYF.

This chain connects TRBV4-1 to TRBJ2-5; 9 bases align to TRBD1. Germline CDR1 reads MGHRA; CDR2 reads YSYEKL. J was trimmed by 6 bases and V by 0 bases; bases with no gene match: 5. This CDR3 contains 15 residues. The CDR3 DNA sequence: TGCGCCAGCAGCCAAGAACCGGGACAGGGCCAGACCCAGTACTTC. Protein product: CASSQEPGQGQTQYF.

Here the CDR3 DNA reads TGTGCCAGCAGTGAAGGGGCAGGGAGGTTCTCTGGAAACACCATATATTTT. Translated, it gives CASSEGAGRFSGNTIYF. The chain couples TRBV6-1 to TRBJ1-3, with D possibly matching TRBD1 (5 bases). This CDR3 region has 17 residues. The germline CDR1 and CDR2 sequences are MNHNS and SASEGT. Trimming took off 1 base at V and 0 bases at J, with 13 bases between the two ends.

The V gene is TRBV3-1 (or the pseudogene TRBV3-2), the J gene TRBJ2-7; D is perhaps TRBD2 (6 bases). The germline gives CDR1 LGHDT, CDR2 YNNKEL (reference sequence). V lost 1 base to trimming and J lost 4 bases, with 8 bases between them. This CDR3 is 13 amino acids long. CDR3 sequence reads: CASSQGGGYEQYF. The DNA of the CDR3 is TGTGCCAGCAGCCAAGGTGGAGGGTACGAGCAGTACTTC.

This chain uses TRBV27 with TRBJ1-2; TRBD1 matches at 8 bases. CDR1 is MNHEY, CDR2 SMNVEV, per germline (reference sequence). V lost 3 bases and J lost 8; bases outside the gene matches: 5. The CDR3 has 13 amino acids. CDR3 bases: TGTGCCAGCAGTTTCCGGACAGGGTGGGGCTACACCTTC. It codes for CASSFRTGWGYTF.

The chain employs TRBV12-3 or TRBV12-4 and TRBJ1-1; 8 bases fit TRBD1. The CDR3 spans 13 residues. With 6 bases clipped from V and 4 bases from J, the junction kept 4 bases outside the gene matches. This CDR3 is CASRTGAGTEAFF. DNA of the CDR3: TGTGCCAGCAGGACAGGGGCGGGCACTGAAGCTTTCTTT.

The V call is TRBV6-6, the J call TRBJ2-7; TRBD2 aligns across 7 bases. The CDR3 is 16 residues long. The germline gives CDR1 MNHNY, CDR2 SVGAGI (reference sequence). The V gene end was trimmed by 4 bases and the J gene end by 5 bases; junction bases not matched to a gene: 14. Here the CDR3 reads CASSSQGRVGGNEQYF. The CDR3 region has the DNA TGTGCCAGCAGTTCCCAAGGGAGGGTCGGGGGGAACGAGCAGTACTTC.

This clone was counted a single time. The chain is built from TRBV15 and TRBJ2-7, with 9 nucleotides matching TRBD1. The germline V gene encodes CDR1 LNHNV and CDR2 YYDKDF (reference sequence). The CDR3 runs 15 residues. V was pared by 2 bases and J by 5 bases, with 7 bases of the junction left unmatched. DNA for the CDR3: TGTGCCACCAGCAGACGGGGACAGGGAGGTAACGAGCAGTACTTC. Encoded protein: CATSRRGQGGNEQYF. Using reference TRBV15 and TRBJ2-7 for the parts outside the CDR3, the full variable domain is DAMVIQNPRYQVTQFGKPVTLSCSQTLNHNVMYWYQQKSSQAPKLLFHYYDKDFNNEADTPDNFQSRRPNTSFCFLDIRSPGLGDTAMYLCATSRRGQGGNEQYFGPGTRLTVT.

This clone was seen once. The chain couples TRBV7-6 to TRBJ2-7; TRBD1 matches 7 bases. The CDR3 runs to 14 residues. Germline lookup yields CDR1 SGHVS and CDR2 FNYEAQ. The V and J ends lost 5 bases and 2 bases, in that order; junction bases with no gene match: 6. The CDR3 bases are TGTGCCAGCAGCCGAACAGGGGACGCCTACGAGCAGTACTTC. Translating gives CASSRTGDAYEQYF.

The chain employs TRBV4-3 and TRBJ1-4; D is possibly TRBD1 (5 bases). Trimming removed 1 base from V and 14 bases from J, with 20 bases in between. This CDR3 has 15 residues. Per the germline V gene, CDR1 is LGHNA and CDR2 is YSLEER. CDR3 protein: CASSQVGGGGGRLFF. In nucleotides, the CDR3 is TGCGCCAGCAGCCAAGTTGGGGGAGGTGGGGGAAGGCTGTTTTTT.

The rearrangement links TRBV4-1 to TRBJ2-7, with 9 bases aligning to TRBD1. V lost 3 bases to trimming and J lost 6 bases; unmatched junction nucleotides: 9. The CDR3 totals 15 residues. The V gene's germline CDR1 is MGHRA and CDR2 YSYEKL. This CDR3 is CASSQGGQGGGEQYF. In DNA form, the CDR3 reads TGCGCCAGCAGCCAGGGGGGACAGGGAGGCGGCGAGCAGTACTTC.

This chain uses TRBV5-1 with TRBJ2-7; maybe TRBD1 (5 bases). The length of the CDR3 is 12 residues. Trimming took off 4 bases at V and 6 bases at J, with 11 bases between the two ends. The germline V gene has CDR1 SGHRS and CDR2 YFSETQ. The CDR3 nucleotides are TGCGCCAGCAGCGACCTTCAGGGCGAGCAGTACTTC. Amino acid sequence: CASSDLQGEQYF. Filled out from reference TRBV5-1 and TRBJ2-7, the complete variable domain reads KAGVTQTPRYLIKTRGQQVTLSCSPISGHRSVSWYQQTPGQGLQFLFEYFSETQRNKGNFPGRFSGRQFSNSRSEMNVSTLELGDSALYLCASSDLQGEQYFGPGTRLTVT.

The rearrangement uses TRBV4-2 and TRBJ1-4, with 7 bases identical to TRBD1. From germline, CDR1 is LGHNA and CDR2 YNFKEQ. The ends lost 4 bases at V and 2 bases at J; junction bases unmatched: 4. This CDR3 has 15 amino acids. In nucleotides, the CDR3 is TGTGCCAGCAGCCTGCAGGGGGTCACTAATGAAAAACTGTTTTTT. This translates into CASSLQGVTNEKLFF.

The chain uses TRBV4-1 and TRBJ2-2, with 12 bases identical to TRBD2. This CDR3 comprises 15 residues. V shed 2 bases and J 5 bases; nucleotides not matched to a gene: 0. Germline CDR1 is MGHRA and CDR2 is YSYEKL. The DNA for the CDR3 is TGCGCCAGCAGCCAACTAGCGGGGGGGACCGGGGAGCTGTTTTTT. Protein: CASSQLAGGTGELFF.

This clone was seen a few times. The CDR3 DNA follows: TGCGCCAGCAGCCAAGGGGGCTACGCTGGAAACACCATATATTTT. Residues: CASSQGGYAGNTIYF. This sequence joins TRBV4-3 and TRBJ1-3; the D gene is possibly TRBD1 (5 bases). Germline lookup yields CDR1 LGHNA and CDR2 YSLEER. Trimming shortened V by 1 base and J by 2 bases, and 9 bases separated the two germline ends. This CDR3 comprises 15 residues.

The V gene is TRBV19, the J gene TRBJ2-2; TRBD1 matches 8 bases. This CDR3 comprises 16 residues. Per germline, CDR1 LNHDA and CDR2 SQIVND (reference sequence). The J segment lost 5 bases and the V segment lost 6 bases, leaving 11 bases of the junction unmatched. CDR3 loop: CASRMINRGVTGELFF. The CDR3 bases are TGTGCCAGTAGGATGATAAACAGGGGGGTAACCGGGGAGCTGTTTTTT.

The genes are TRBV9 and TRBJ2-1, with D possibly being TRBD1 (5 bases). The V gene's germline CDR1 is SGDLS and CDR2 YYNGEE. This CDR3 contains 14 residues. V was cut by 2 bases and J by 9 bases, with 15 bases left in between. The CDR3 sequence is CASSVDTSMGEQFF. CDR3 DNA sequence: TGTGCCAGCAGCGTGGACACGTCTATGGGTGAGCAGTTCTTC.

This chain links TRBV9 with TRBJ2-3; D gene unclear. CDR1 and CDR2 (germline): SGDLS, YYNGEE. The CDR3 is 14 residues long. Between the trimmed V and J ends, which lost 0 bases and 5 bases, there was a span of 10 bases. DNA for the CDR3: TGTGCCAGCAGCGTAGACGGTAGCCTAGATACGCAGTATTTT. Its protein is CASSVDGSLDTQYF. The complete variable domain, with remaining parts taken from reference TRBV9 and TRBJ2-3, reads DSGVTQTPKHLITATGQRVTLRCSPRSGDLSVYWYQQSLDQGLQFLIQYYNGEERAKGNILERFSAQQFPDLHSELNLSSLELGDSALYFCASSVDGSLDTQYFGPGTRLTVL.

This chain joins TRBV28 and TRBJ2-7; the D is unclear. The V gene lost 3 bases and the J gene lost 3 bases, with 3 bases spanning the gap. The CDR3 is made up of 11 amino acids. CDR1 and CDR2 (germline): MDHEN, SYDVKM. The CDR3 coding sequence is TGTGCCAGCAGTTTTTACTACGAGCAGTACTTC. Amino acids: CASSFYYEQYF.

V gene TRBV7-2 combines with J gene TRBJ2-4; perhaps TRBD1 as D (5 bases). The CDR3 loop spans 14 amino acids. V was shortened by 3 bases and J by 1 base, with 7 bases between the two germline ends. Germline V gene data show CDR1 as SGHTA and CDR2 as FQGNSA. CDR3 region: CASSFTGAKNIQYF. The CDR3 bases are TGTGCCAGCAGCTTTACAGGCGCCAAAAACATTCAGTACTTC.